Presented here are 10 T cell receptor beta chains from one specimen sequenced in a study of T cell responses to AZD1222 COVID-19 vaccine. Here immunoSEQ multiplex PCR was the method, and the copy in TCRdb shows in-frame clones only, minus some. Found here are about 140,000 clones, over 90% of them singletons; the top ten hold about 2.3%. The sequenced sample was peripheral blood, obtained on day 0 of AZD1222 vaccination. The receptors were sampled from an adult in good health.

This clone appeared a few times. The V and J genes are TRBV11-2 and TRBJ2-1, with TRBD1 matching over 9 bases. J was trimmed by 7 bases and V by 4 bases; bases with no gene match: 8. The CDR3 sequence is 15 residues long. CDR1 SGHAT and CDR2 FQNNGV come from the germline V gene. The DNA of the CDR3 is TGTGCCAGCAGCTATACATACAGGGGGCTGAATGAGCAGTTCTTC. Translating gives CASSYTYRGLNEQFF.

The rearrangement joins TRBV2 to TRBJ2-7; 7 positions agree with TRBD1. Germline loops: CDR1 SNHLY, CDR2 FYNNEI. This CDR3 region has 13 residues. V was clipped by 6 bases and J by 4 bases; unmatched bases: 6. Written as DNA, the CDR3 is TGTGCCAGCAGATGGGACAGCCCGTACGAGCAGTACTTC. It specifies CASRWDSPYEQYF.

V is TRBV11-1 and J is TRBJ2-7; the match to TRBD1 covers 12 bases. The junction had 1 base not matched to a gene; V was cut back by 4 bases and J by 0 bases. This CDR3 contains 15 residues. Germline V gene lookup returns CDR1 SGHAT and CDR2 FQDESV (reference sequence). CDR3 in DNA: TGTGCCAGCAGCTGGGGACAGGGGGCCTCCTACGAGCAGTACTTC. Translating gives CASSWGQGASYEQYF.

This chain connects TRBV7-7 to TRBJ2-3, with TRBD1 as a possible D gene (6 bases). Trimming removed 6 bases at V and 4 bases at J, with 11 bases between. Germline CDR1 and CDR2: SSHAT and FNYEAQ (reference sequence). CDR3 length equals 13 residues. CDR3 in amino acids: CASSPTGPDTQYF. The CDR3, as DNA: TGTGCCAGCAGTCCTACAGGGCCAGATACGCAGTATTTT.

This clone came up once. The genes are TRBV10-3 and TRBJ1-5; 9 bases map to TRBD1. From germline, CDR1 is ENHRY and CDR2 SYGVKD. The CDR3 totals 16 residues. V dropped 6 bases and J dropped 3; count of bases not matched to a gene: 9. CDR3 in amino acids: CAISENTGGPNQPQHF. The CDR3 bases are TGTGCCATCAGCGAAAATACAGGGGGCCCCAATCAGCCCCAGCATTTT.

The CDR3 spells CASSLDPLTDTQYF. CDR3 in DNA: TGCGCCAGCAGCTTGGATCCGTTAACAGATACGCAGTATTTT. The rearrangement uses TRBV5-1 and TRBJ2-3, with unresolved D. Trimming cost V 0 bases and J 3 bases, with 8 bases left between them. CDR3 length equals 14 residues. CDR1 is SGHRS, CDR2 YFSETQ, per germline. Looking up the rest from reference TRBV5-1 and TRBJ2-3 gives the full variable domain: KAGVTQTPRYLIKTRGQQVTLSCSPISGHRSVSWYQQTPGQGLQFLFEYFSETQRNKGNFPGRFSGRQFSNSRSEMNVSTLELGDSALYLCASSLDPLTDTQYFGPGTRLTVL.

This rearrangement joins TRBV5-1 to TRBJ2-7, with 9 bases matching TRBD1. Per germline, CDR1 SGHRS and CDR2 YFSETQ. This CDR3 region has 14 residues. V shed 1 base and J 6 bases; nucleotides not matched to a gene: 5. In DNA, the CDR3 is TGCGCCAGCAGCTTGACAGGGGGCACACCCGAGCAGTACTTC. This sequence encodes CASSLTGGTPEQYF.

This chain's CDR3 is CASSSAGTGSYEQYF. CDR3 DNA: TGCGCCAGCAGCTCGGCCGGGACAGGGAGCTACGAGCAGTACTTC. J is TRBJ2-7 and V is TRBV5-1, with 9 bases lining up with TRBD1. V lost 3 bases, J lost 3 bases, and 7 bases stayed unmatched. Per germline, CDR1 SGHRS and CDR2 YFSETQ. The CDR3 length is 15 residues.

J is TRBJ1-2 and V is TRBV5-1; D is ambiguous. Trimming stripped 2 bases from V and 3 bases from J, with 8 bases between. Germline V gene sequence: CDR1 SGHRS, CDR2 YFSETQ. The CDR3 is 13 residues long. CDR3 residues: CASSFNRDYGYTF. The CDR3 region has the DNA TGCGCCAGCAGCTTTAATCGTGACTATGGCTACACCTTC.

There are many counts of this clone. The chain carries TRBV7-6 and TRBJ2-6, with D tentatively TRBD1 (6 bases). The CDR3 contains 18 residues. Germline CDR1 SGHVS, CDR2 FNYEAQ. V was pared by 8 bases and J by 0 bases, with 20 bases between. As DNA, the CDR3 is TGTGCCAGCTCCGGCCTAGGACAGTCCTTCTCTGGGGCCAACGTCCTGACTTTC. It encodes CASSGLGQSFSGANVLTF.